These 10 T cell receptor beta chains share one sample of origin, sequenced in a study of response to subunit inactivated influenza vaccine. Each CDR3 protein gets one entry after TCRdb re-called the RT-PCR reads with MiXCR. The repertoire holds under 200,000 distinct CDR3 sequences, with over 9.5% as singletons. The data also belong to a second study, concerning T cells expressing NK-cell markers. As that study records: 5'RACE template switching with UMIs produced the TCR beta cDNA.

The material was CD8+ T cells sorted from PBMCs, obtained about 13 days after vaccination. These receptors all stem from a man between 50 and 59 years old who received an inactivated influenza vaccine.

This rearrangement joins TRBV28 to TRBJ2-7; 11 nucleotides align to TRBD1. The CDR3 runs to 15 residues. The germline CDR1 and CDR2 sequences are MDHEN and SYDVKM. With V trimmed by 0 bases and J by 4 bases, 2 bases remained unmatched. The DNA of the CDR3 is TGTGCCAGCAGTTTATGGGGACAGGGGGGATACGAGCAGTACTTC. It specifies CASSLWGQGGYEQYF.

The chain is built from TRBV11-1 and TRBJ2-2; D perhaps matches TRBD2 (6 bases). Germline V lookup: CDR1 SGHAT, CDR2 FQDESV (reference sequence). The CDR3 consists of 19 residues. V was shortened by 1 base and J by 7 bases, with 25 bases between the two germline ends. CDR3 amino acids: CASSLVAGIRTWSSGELFF. The DNA for the CDR3 is TGTGCCAGCAGCTTAGTCGCGGGGATCCGGACGTGGTCCAGCGGGGAGCTGTTTTTT. Full variable domain (rest looked up from reference TRBV11-1 and TRBJ2-2): EAEVAQSPRYKITEKSQAVAFWCDPISGHATLYWYRQILGQGPELLVQFQDESVVDDSQLPKDRFSAERLKGVDSTLKIQPAELGDSAMYLCASSLVAGIRTWSSGELFFGEGSRLTVL.

This clonotype was picked up a small number of times. This sequence joins TRBV25-1 and TRBJ2-1; possibly TRBD1 or TRBD2 for D (5 bases each). The germline V gene encodes CDR1 MGHDK and CDR2 SYGVNS. The V and J ends lost 0 bases and 7 bases respectively, with 16 bases between them. The CDR3 has 16 amino acids. Here the CDR3 reads CASSEYRGEVGNEQFF. Written as DNA, the CDR3 is TGTGCCAGCAGTGAATATCGGGGCGAGGTTGGGAATGAGCAGTTCTTC.

The sample holds many counts of this clonotype. This chain links TRBV28 with TRBJ1-1; no definite D call. Germline loops: CDR1 MDHEN, CDR2 SYDVKM. Trimming took off 6 bases at V and 1 base at J, with 9 bases between the two ends. There are 13 residues in the CDR3. CDR3 loop: CASSLTGNTEAFF. In DNA, the CDR3 is TGTGCCAGCAGCTTGACGGGGAACACTGAAGCTTTCTTT.

This clonotype was seen more than once but under ten times. The chain has TRBV6-2 or TRBV6-3 and TRBJ2-3; D is unresolved. This CDR3 is built from 15 residues. V lost 5 bases and J 6 bases, leaving 18 bases between the germline ends. From germline, CDR1 is MNHEY and CDR2 SVGEGT. The CDR3 spells CASSPTTSGHDTQYF. The CDR3 nucleotides are TGTGCCAGCAGTCCTACGACTTCGGGCCACGATACGCAGTATTTT.

The chain employs TRBV5-1 and TRBJ1-4; D perhaps matches TRBD1 (6 bases). Germline V gives CDR1 SGHRS, CDR2 YFSETQ. Trimming shortened V by 0 bases and J by 3 bases, and 9 bases separated the two germline ends. The CDR3 covers 15 residues. DNA for the CDR3: TGCGCCAGCAGCTTGGCCGGGGGCCCTAATGAAAAACTGTTTTTT. This encodes CASSLAGGPNEKLFF.

The chain uses TRBV19 and TRBJ2-1; 9 bases are a match to TRBD1. Germline values: CDR1 LNHDA, CDR2 SQIVND (reference sequence). V trimming: 5 bases; J trimming: 2 bases; junction bases outside the gene matches: 10. The CDR3 runs to 17 residues. The CDR3 here is CASSPPRTGVPYNEQFF. In DNA form, the CDR3 reads TGTGCCAGTAGTCCTCCCCGGACAGGGGTCCCCTACAATGAGCAGTTCTTC. The entire variable domain, with the rest obtained from reference TRBV19 and TRBJ2-1, is as follows: DGGITQSPKYLFRKEGQNVTLSCEQNLNHDAMYWYRQDPGQGLRLIYYSQIVNDFQKGDIAEGYSVSREKKESFPLTVTSAQKNPTAFYLCASSPPRTGVPYNEQFFGPGTRLTVL.

The chain has TRBV7-9 and TRBJ2-7; 11 nucleotides agree with TRBD1. J was trimmed by 0 bases and V by 11 bases; bases with no gene match: 6. This CDR3 is 14 amino acids long. Germline V gene sequence: CDR1 SEHNR, CDR2 FQNEAQ (reference sequence). CDR3 in amino acids: CAVGQGASSYEQYF. The CDR3 DNA sequence: TGTGCCGTCGGACAGGGGGCCAGCTCCTACGAGCAGTACTTC.

This clonotype was seen more than once but under ten times. The genes are TRBV27 and TRBJ1-1; D is unresolved. V was clipped by 0 bases and J by 4 bases, with 12 bases between them. Germline CDR1 is MNHEY and CDR2 is SMNVEV (reference sequence). The CDR3 totals 15 residues. The CDR3 is CASSLSGALGTEAFF. For the CDR3, the DNA is TGTGCCAGCAGTTTATCCGGCGCGTTGGGCACTGAAGCTTTCTTT.

There are many counts of this clonotype. The chain's CDR3 is CATLAERTGELFF. CDR3 sequence (DNA): TGTGCCACCTTAGCGGAGAGGACCGGGGAGCTGTTTTTT. The chain couples TRBV25-1 to TRBJ2-2, with D possibly being TRBD2 (6 bases). The V end lost 10 bases, the J end lost 5 bases, and 14 bases lay between the germline ends. This CDR3 has 13 residues. Per the germline V gene, CDR1 is MGHDK and CDR2 is SYGVNS.